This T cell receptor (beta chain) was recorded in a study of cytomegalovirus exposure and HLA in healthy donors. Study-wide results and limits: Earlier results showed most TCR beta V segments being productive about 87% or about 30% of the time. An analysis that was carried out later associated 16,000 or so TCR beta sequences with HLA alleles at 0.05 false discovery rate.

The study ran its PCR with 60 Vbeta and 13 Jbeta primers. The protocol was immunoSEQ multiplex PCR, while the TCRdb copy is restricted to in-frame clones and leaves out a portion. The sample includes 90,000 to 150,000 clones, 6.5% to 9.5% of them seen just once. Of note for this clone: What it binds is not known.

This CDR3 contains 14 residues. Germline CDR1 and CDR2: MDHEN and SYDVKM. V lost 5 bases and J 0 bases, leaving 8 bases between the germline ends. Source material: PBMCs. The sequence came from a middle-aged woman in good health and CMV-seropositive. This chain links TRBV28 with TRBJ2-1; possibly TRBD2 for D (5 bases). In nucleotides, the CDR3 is TGTGCCAGCAGTAAAACTAGCTCCTACAATGAGCAGTTCTTC. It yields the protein CASSKTSSYNEQFF.